This T cell receptor (beta chain) was retrieved from a study of neurological immune-mediated disorders. CDR1 MNHEY and CDR2 SMNVEV come from the germline V gene (reference sequence). Unmatched junction bases numbered 6, after V lost 1 base and J lost 4 bases. The CDR3 is 16 amino acids. Volunteers attending a blood bank in Maryland, USA, served as healthy controls. Study-level results: None of the CDR3 amino acid sequences in expanded clones turned up in more than one subject, which points to private repertoires in all groups.

As for the cDNA, it was generated by 5'RACE with 10-nucleotide random UMIs. TCRdb re-called the 5' RACE reads through MiXCR, storing one row per CDR3 protein. The sample includes 80,000 or so distinct CDR3 sequences, about 9.4% of them seen just once. This clonotype showed up many times. Its specificity is unknown. This TCR derives from a man aged 45-65 years in good health. The chain carries TRBV27 and TRBJ2-1, with TRBD2 identical over 8 bases. Sequenced material: PBMCs. In DNA, the CDR3 is TGTGCCAGCAGTTTATGGACGGGGGGGCCTTACAATGAGCAGTTCTTC. This sequence encodes CASSLWTGGPYNEQFF.